Described below is a single T cell receptor beta chain sequence and its context. As yet, its antigen is unknown. This sample is part of a study of beta chain features in type 1 diabetes. Reverse transcribing all isolated RNA meant expressed TCRB transcripts were sequenced. Profiling relied on immunoSEQ multiplex PCR, and the TCRdb table lists in-frame clones only, not all of them. In the table there are around 70,000 clones, just under 50% of which are singletons. Overall study findings and caveats: In every one of the four CD4+ subsets, TCRB CDR3s were moderately but significantly shorter in Type 1 diabetes patients.

The V end was cut by 3 bases, the J end by 1 base, with 12 bases between. Per germline, CDR1 SQVTM and CDR2 ANQGSEA. The CDR3 is made up of 14 amino acids. This clonotype was sampled from a man aged 25-45 years with type 1 diabetes. The rearrangement uses TRBV29-1 and TRBJ1-1; TRBD1 is a possible D gene (5 bases). Sequenced: central memory CD4+ T cells from blood. The CDR3 is CSVDRAGSNTEAFF. CDR3 in DNA: TGCAGCGTTGACCGGGCAGGGTCGAACACTGAAGCTTTCTTT.